This is a list of T cell receptor beta chains from one sample in a study of blood T cell repertoires in COVID-19. Measured with immunoSEQ multiplex PCR; TCRdb has only the in-frame clones, and not every one. Of 330,000 or so clones detected, roughly 87% appear once; the ten largest clones hold under 3%. Material for sequencing was PBMCs or T cells enriched from blood (not recorded which). Receptor source: a woman between 25 and 40 years old who had recovered from COVID-19. Each CDR3 is given with its conserved first and last residue. Fields, in order: D gene, V gene, J gene, clone size, CDR3 protein, CDR3 DNA. The D gene is left open where the match is weak. Where a row states a size, it is once, few, many or the class of an expanded clone; other rows omit it.

d_gene: -; v_gene: TRBV7-2; j_gene: TRBJ2-1; abundance: -; CDR3aa: CASSGRQNNEQFF; CDR3nt: TGTGCCAGCAGCGGTCGACAGAACAATGAGCAGTTCTTC
d_gene: -; v_gene: TRBV25-1; j_gene: TRBJ1-2; abundance: -; CDR3aa: CASSAGYGYTF; CDR3nt: TGTGCCAGCAGTGCAGGGTATGGCTACACCTTC
d_gene: -; v_gene: TRBV18; j_gene: TRBJ2-3; abundance: -; CDR3aa: CASSPTSTDTQYF; CDR3nt: TGTGCCAGCTCACCAACTAGCACAGATACGCAGTATTTT
d_gene: -; v_gene: TRBV2; j_gene: TRBJ2-7; abundance: -; CDR3aa: CASMGVRGMVGENEQYF; CDR3nt: TGTGCCAGCATGGGTGTTAGAGGGATGGTTGGGGAAAACGAGCAGTACTTC
d_gene: -; v_gene: TRBV2; j_gene: TRBJ2-7; abundance: -; CDR3aa: CASNKDRRWNYEQYF; CDR3nt: TGTGCCAGCAACAAAGACAGGAGATGGAACTACGAGCAGTACTTC
d_gene: -; v_gene: TRBV12-5; j_gene: TRBJ2-2; abundance: -; CDR3aa: CASFGNFTGELFF; CDR3nt: TGTGCTAGTTTCGGGAACTTCACCGGGGAGCTGTTTTTT
d_gene: -; v_gene: TRBV6-5; j_gene: TRBJ2-3; abundance: -; CDR3aa: CASSFAGRKDTQYF; CDR3nt: TGTGCCAGCAGTTTCGCGGGACGGAAAGATACGCAGTATTTT
d_gene: -; v_gene: TRBV3-1/TRBV3-2; j_gene: TRBJ2-7; abundance: few; CDR3aa: CASSQGRGISYEQYF; CDR3nt: TGTGCCAGCAGCCAGGGCAGGGGAATCTCCTACGAGCAGTACTTC
d_gene: TRBD2; v_gene: TRBV28; j_gene: TRBJ2-1; abundance: -; CDR3aa: CASSIRTSAQIF; CDR3nt: TGTGCCAGCAGTATCCGGACTAGCGCCCAAATCTTC
d_gene: -; v_gene: TRBV7-9; j_gene: TRBJ2-2; abundance: -; CDR3aa: CASPDTGELFF; CDR3nt: TGTGCCAGCCCCGACACCGGGGAGCTGTTTTTT
d_gene: -; v_gene: TRBV5-1; j_gene: TRBJ1-2; abundance: -; CDR3aa: CASSREAGRGDGYTF; CDR3nt: TGCGCCAGCAGCCGAGAGGCGGGCAGGGGTGACGGCTACACCTTC
d_gene: -; v_gene: TRBV12-3/TRBV12-4; j_gene: TRBJ2-7; abundance: -; CDR3aa: CASSLARTYEQYF; CDR3nt: TGTGCCAGCAGTTTAGCGAGAACCTACGAGCAGTACTTC
d_gene: -; v_gene: TRBV14; j_gene: TRBJ1-2; abundance: few; CDR3aa: CASSQGGLDGYTF; CDR3nt: TGTGCCAGCAGCCAAGGGGGACTTGACGGCTACACCTTC
d_gene: -; v_gene: TRBV18; j_gene: TRBJ1-5; abundance: -; CDR3aa: CASSPGQNNQPQHF; CDR3nt: TGTGCCAGCTCACCAGGACAGAATAATCAGCCCCAGCATTTT
d_gene: TRBD2; v_gene: TRBV27; j_gene: TRBJ2-1; abundance: -; CDR3aa: CASRSLAGGNEQFF; CDR3nt: TGTGCCAGCAGGTCACTAGCGGGGGGGAATGAGCAGTTCTTC
d_gene: -; v_gene: TRBV28; j_gene: TRBJ1-5; abundance: -; CDR3aa: CASSLAGYSNQPQHF; CDR3nt: TGTGCCAGCAGTTTGGCAGGATATAGCAATCAGCCCCAGCATTTT
d_gene: TRBD1; v_gene: TRBV28; j_gene: TRBJ2-7; abundance: -; CDR3aa: CASSLTGQGTYEQYF; CDR3nt: TGTGCCAGCAGCCTCACGGGACAGGGAACCTACGAGCAGTACTTC
d_gene: -; v_gene: TRBV5-1; j_gene: TRBJ2-7; abundance: -; CDR3aa: CASSDRTKSPYEQYF; CDR3nt: TGCGCCAGCAGCGATCGGACAAAGTCGCCCTACGAGCAGTACTTC
d_gene: TRBD2; v_gene: TRBV11-2; j_gene: TRBJ2-3; abundance: -; CDR3aa: CASSLGLAERVDTQYF; CDR3nt: TGTGCCAGCAGCTTAGGGCTAGCGGAGAGGGTAGATACGCAGTATTTT
d_gene: -; v_gene: TRBV11-1; j_gene: TRBJ2-1; abundance: -; CDR3aa: CASSLGGQGEQFF; CDR3nt: TGTGCCAGCAGCTTAGGGGGGCAAGGTGAGCAGTTCTTC
d_gene: -; v_gene: TRBV29-1; j_gene: TRBJ1-2; abundance: -; CDR3aa: CSVVSSYGYTF; CDR3nt: TGCAGCGTTGTATCCAGCTATGGCTACACCTTC
d_gene: -; v_gene: TRBV6-4; j_gene: TRBJ1-5; abundance: -; CDR3aa: CASSEQGWNQPQHF; CDR3nt: TGTGCCAGCAGCGAACAGGGCTGGAATCAGCCCCAGCATTTT
d_gene: TRBD2; v_gene: TRBV11-2; j_gene: TRBJ2-3; abundance: -; CDR3aa: CASSLGRASGTDTQYF; CDR3nt: TGTGCCAGCAGCTTAGGGAGGGCTAGCGGGACAGATACGCAGTATTTT
d_gene: -; v_gene: TRBV19; j_gene: TRBJ1-4; abundance: few; CDR3aa: CASRVVDSTNEKLFF; CDR3nt: TGTGCCAGTAGGGTAGTCGACTCAACTAATGAAAAACTGTTTTTT
d_gene: -; v_gene: TRBV11-2; j_gene: TRBJ2-7; abundance: -; CDR3aa: CASSLSWGGTLTYEQYF; CDR3nt: TGTGCCAGCAGCTTATCCTGGGGGGGGACACTTACCTACGAGCAGTACTTC
d_gene: -; v_gene: TRBV4-1; j_gene: TRBJ2-1; abundance: -; CDR3aa: CASSQYAPSSYNEQFF; CDR3nt: TGCGCCAGCAGCCAATACGCTCCCAGCTCCTACAATGAGCAGTTCTTC
d_gene: TRBD2; v_gene: TRBV2; j_gene: TRBJ2-5; abundance: -; CDR3aa: CASTLGLAVQETQYF; CDR3nt: TGTGCCAGCACATTAGGACTAGCGGTTCAAGAGACCCAGTACTTC
d_gene: TRBD2; v_gene: TRBV7-9; j_gene: TRBJ2-3; abundance: once; CDR3aa: CASSSSSGSPVDTQYF; CDR3nt: TGTGCCAGCAGCTCTTCTAGCGGGAGTCCCGTAGATACGCAGTATTTT
d_gene: TRBD2; v_gene: TRBV9; j_gene: TRBJ2-5; abundance: -; CDR3aa: CASSVGAGGGETQYF; CDR3nt: TGTGCCAGCAGCGTAGGTGCGGGGGGCGGGGAGACCCAGTACTTC
d_gene: -; v_gene: TRBV4-1; j_gene: TRBJ1-5; abundance: -; CDR3aa: CASSPHLGMRNQPQHF; CDR3nt: TGCGCCAGCAGCCCACACCTCGGCATGCGGAATCAGCCCCAGCATTTT
d_gene: TRBD1; v_gene: TRBV5-5; j_gene: TRBJ1-2; abundance: -; CDR3aa: CASNLDRAPNYGYTF; CDR3nt: TGTGCCAGCAACCTCGACAGGGCTCCTAACTATGGCTACACCTTC
d_gene: TRBD1; v_gene: TRBV5-5; j_gene: TRBJ2-4; abundance: once; CDR3aa: CASSFGRGQGANIQYF; CDR3nt: TGTGCCAGCAGCTTCGGTCGTGGCCAGGGGGCAAACATTCAGTACTTC
d_gene: TRBD1; v_gene: TRBV18; j_gene: TRBJ2-7; abundance: -; CDR3aa: CASSPRDRAEQYF; CDR3nt: TGTGCCAGCTCACCCCGCGACAGGGCAGAGCAGTACTTC
d_gene: TRBD1; v_gene: TRBV11-1; j_gene: TRBJ2-2; abundance: once; CDR3aa: CASTLQGPHTGELFF; CDR3nt: TGTGCCAGCACCTTACAGGGGCCCCACACCGGGGAGCTGTTTTTT
d_gene: -; v_gene: TRBV5-1; j_gene: TRBJ2-5; abundance: -; CDR3aa: CASSPRGNQETQYF; CDR3nt: TGCGCCAGCAGCCCAAGGGGAAATCAAGAGACCCAGTACTTC
d_gene: -; v_gene: TRBV5-4; j_gene: TRBJ1-2; abundance: -; CDR3aa: CASSLQPGSLRGFNYGYTF; CDR3nt: TGTGCCAGCAGCTTGCAGCCCGGGAGTCTGCGCGGATTTAACTATGGCTACACCTTC
d_gene: -; v_gene: TRBV27; j_gene: TRBJ2-2; abundance: -; CDR3aa: CASSSDRGGELFF; CDR3nt: TGTGCCAGCAGTTCCGACAGAGGCGGGGAGCTGTTTTTT
d_gene: -; v_gene: TRBV30; j_gene: TRBJ1-5; abundance: -; CDR3aa: CAWSVQLGGQPQHF; CDR3nt: TGTGCCTGGAGTGTACAGCTAGGGGGTCAGCCCCAGCATTTT
d_gene: TRBD2; v_gene: TRBV14; j_gene: TRBJ2-5; abundance: -; CDR3aa: CASSQVSGLAGYQETQYF; CDR3nt: TGTGCCAGCAGCCAAGTCTCAGGACTAGCGGGGTACCAAGAGACCCAGTACTTC
d_gene: -; v_gene: TRBV4-1; j_gene: TRBJ1-3; abundance: -; CDR3aa: CASSRFGEARADTIYF; CDR3nt: TGCGCCAGCAGCCGCTTCGGTGAAGCCAGGGCGGACACCATATATTTT
d_gene: TRBD2; v_gene: TRBV6-1; j_gene: TRBJ2-3; abundance: -; CDR3aa: CASSAGTSGSNTDTQYF; CDR3nt: TGTGCCAGCAGTGCCGGGACTAGCGGGAGTAACACAGATACGCAGTATTTT